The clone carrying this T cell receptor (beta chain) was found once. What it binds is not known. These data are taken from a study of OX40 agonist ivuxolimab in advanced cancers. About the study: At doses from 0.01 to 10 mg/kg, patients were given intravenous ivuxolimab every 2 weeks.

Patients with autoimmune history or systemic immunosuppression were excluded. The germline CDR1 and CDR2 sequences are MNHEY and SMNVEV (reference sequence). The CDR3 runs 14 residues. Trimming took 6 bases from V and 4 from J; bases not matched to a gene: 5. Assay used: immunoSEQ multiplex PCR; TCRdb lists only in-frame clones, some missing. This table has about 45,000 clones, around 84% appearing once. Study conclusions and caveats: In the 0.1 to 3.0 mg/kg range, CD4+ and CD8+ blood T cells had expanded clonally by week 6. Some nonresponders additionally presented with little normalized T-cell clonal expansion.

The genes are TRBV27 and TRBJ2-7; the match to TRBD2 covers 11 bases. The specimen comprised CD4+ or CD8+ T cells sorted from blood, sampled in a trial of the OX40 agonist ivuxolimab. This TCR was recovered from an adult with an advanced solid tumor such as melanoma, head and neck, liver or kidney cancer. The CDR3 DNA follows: TGTGCCAGCAGACCACTAGCGGGAGTTTACGAGCAGTACTTC. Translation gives CASRPLAGVYEQYF.